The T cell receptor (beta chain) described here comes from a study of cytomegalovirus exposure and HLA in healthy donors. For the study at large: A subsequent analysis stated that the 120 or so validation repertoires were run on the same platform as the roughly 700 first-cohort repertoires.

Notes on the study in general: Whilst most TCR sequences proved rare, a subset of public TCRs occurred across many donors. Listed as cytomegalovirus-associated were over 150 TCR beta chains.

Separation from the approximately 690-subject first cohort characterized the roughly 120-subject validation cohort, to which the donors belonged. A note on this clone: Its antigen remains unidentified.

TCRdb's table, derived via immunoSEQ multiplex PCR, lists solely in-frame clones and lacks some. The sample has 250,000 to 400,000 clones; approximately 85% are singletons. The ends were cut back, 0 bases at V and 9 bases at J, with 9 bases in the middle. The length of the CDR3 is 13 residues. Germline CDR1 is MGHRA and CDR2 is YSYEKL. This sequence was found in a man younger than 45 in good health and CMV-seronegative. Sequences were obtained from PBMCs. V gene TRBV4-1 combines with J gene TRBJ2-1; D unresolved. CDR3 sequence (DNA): TGCGCCAGCAGCCAAGATTCAGCGATTGAGCAGTTCTTC. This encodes CASSQDSAIEQFF.